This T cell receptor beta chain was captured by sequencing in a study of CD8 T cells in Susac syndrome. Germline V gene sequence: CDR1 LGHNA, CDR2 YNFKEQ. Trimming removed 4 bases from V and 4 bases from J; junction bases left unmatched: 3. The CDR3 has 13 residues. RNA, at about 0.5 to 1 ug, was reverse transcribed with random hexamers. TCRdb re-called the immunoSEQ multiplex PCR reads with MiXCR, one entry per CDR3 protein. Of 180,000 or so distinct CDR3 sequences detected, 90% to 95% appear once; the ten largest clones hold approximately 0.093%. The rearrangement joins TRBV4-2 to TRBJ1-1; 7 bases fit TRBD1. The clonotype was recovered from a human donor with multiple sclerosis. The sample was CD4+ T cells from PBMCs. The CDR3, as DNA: TGTGCCAGCAGCCTCTCAGGGGGCACTGAAGCTTTCTTT. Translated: CASSLSGGTEAFF.